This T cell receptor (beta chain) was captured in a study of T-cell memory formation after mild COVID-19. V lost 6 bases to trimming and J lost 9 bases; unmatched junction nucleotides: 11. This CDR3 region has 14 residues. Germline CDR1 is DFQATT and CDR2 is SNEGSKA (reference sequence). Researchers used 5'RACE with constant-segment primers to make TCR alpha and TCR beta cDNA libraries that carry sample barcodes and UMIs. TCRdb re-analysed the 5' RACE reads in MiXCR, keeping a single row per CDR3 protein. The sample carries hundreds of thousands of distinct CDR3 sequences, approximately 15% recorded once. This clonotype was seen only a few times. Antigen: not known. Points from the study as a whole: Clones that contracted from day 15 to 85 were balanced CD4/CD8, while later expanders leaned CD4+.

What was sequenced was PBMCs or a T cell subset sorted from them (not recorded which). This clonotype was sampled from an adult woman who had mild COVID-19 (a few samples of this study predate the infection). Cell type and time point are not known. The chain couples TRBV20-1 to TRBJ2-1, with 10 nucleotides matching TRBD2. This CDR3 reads CSALARASGGEQFF. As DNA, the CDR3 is TGCAGTGCCCTAGCCCGGGCTAGCGGGGGTGAGCAGTTCTTC.